This is a list of T cell receptor beta chains from one sample in a study of CD8+CD57+ T cells in acquired aplastic anemia. TCRdb fed the reads into MiXCR, producing one record per CDR3 protein. The sample has about 200,000 distinct CDR3 sequences; about half are singletons. The material sequenced was sorted CD4+, CD8+, or CD8+CD57+ T cells (not recorded which) from PBMCs. These receptors all stem from a human donor with aplastic anemia. Both conserved end residues are part of each CDR3. The D gene is left open where the match is weak. Size values are once, few and many counts, or a class for expanded clones, and some rows have none.

TRBV12-3/TRBV12-4	.	.	TRBJ2-7	TGTGCCAGCAGAAAGGGACCCTACGAGCAGTACTTC	CASRKGPYEQYF
TRBV19	.	many	TRBJ2-1	TGTGCCAGTAGTATAGATCCGGGGGACTCCTACAATGAGCAGTTCTTC	CASSIDPGDSYNEQFF
TRBV5-1	.	many	TRBJ2-1	TGCGCCAGCAGCCCTGACAACCAGTACAATGAGCAGTTCTTC	CASSPDNQYNEQFF
TRBV20-1	.	many	TRBJ1-1	TGCAGTGCGCGGACGGCCGGCGACACTGAAGCTTTCTTT	CSARTAGDTEAFF
TRBV7-8	.	many	TRBJ1-5	TGTGCCAGCAGCCTTTCTTCTATTCAGCCCCAGCATTTT	CASSLSSIQPQHF
TRBV10-3	.	.	TRBJ1-2	TGTGCCATCAGGGAGCCACCAATGGGCGAATTGAACTATGGCTACACCTTC	CAIREPPMGELNYGYTF
TRBV5-1	.	many	TRBJ2-3	TGCGCCAGCAGCTTGGAAACAGATACGCAGTATTTT	CASSLETDTQYF
TRBV7-8	TRBD1	large	TRBJ2-7	TGTGCCAGCAGCTCCCCGGGACAGTTCGACGAGCAGTACTTC	CASSSPGQFDEQYF
TRBV25-1	TRBD2	.	TRBJ2-7	TGTGCCAGCAGTGGGCTAGCGGGGTACGAGCAGTACTTC	CASSGLAGYEQYF
TRBV19	.	many	TRBJ2-3	TGTGCCAGTAGTAAGTTAGCGGCAGATACGCAGTATTTT	CASSKLAADTQYF
TRBV27	.	many	TRBJ1-6	TGTGCCAGCAGTTTATCCTTCAATTCACCCCTCCACTTT	CASSLSFNSPLHF
TRBV28	.	.	TRBJ1-1	TGTGCCAGCAGACAAGGGGGGGTTGGGGCTTTCTTT	CASRQGGVGAFF
TRBV14	.	.	TRBJ2-7	TGTGCCAGCAACCCAGGGTCCTACGAGCAGTACTTC	CASNPGSYEQYF
TRBV7-6	.	many	TRBJ2-2	TGTGCCAGCAGCTTAGTAGGGATGGGGTTCACCGGGGAGCTGTTTTTT	CASSLVGMGFTGELFF
TRBV7-8	TRBD1	many	TRBJ2-4	TGTGCCAGCAGCTTACCTACAGGGGCCAAAAGTGAAAACATTCAGTACTTC	CASSLPTGAKSENIQYF
TRBV5-1	TRBD1	few	TRBJ2-2	TGCGCCAGCAGCTCTAGGGGGACAGGCAGCGGGGAGCTGTTTTTT	CASSSRGTGSGELFF
TRBV19	TRBD1	many	TRBJ1-6	TGTGCCAGTAGTGTGGGGACAGGACTTTATAATTCACCCCTCCACTTT	CASSVGTGLYNSPLHF
TRBV5-1	TRBD1	many	TRBJ2-7	TGCGCCAGCAGCTCCCGGGACAGGGAGTACGAGCAGTACTTC	CASSSRDREYEQYF
TRBV5-1	.	many	TRBJ2-3	TGCGCCAGCAGCTTGGTGGGTAGCCCCGCAGATACGCAGTATTTT	CASSLVGSPADTQYF
TRBV2	.	.	TRBJ2-5	TGTGCCAGCAGGGGAGTTAGGAAGAGAGTGTACTTC	CASRGVRKRVYF
TRBV7-3	TRBD1	.	TRBJ2-5	TGTGCCAGTAGTATCCGACAGGGTGGCCAAGAGACCCAGTACTTC	CASSIRQGGQETQYF
TRBV29-1	.	.	TRBJ2-1	TGCAGCGTTGAAGGTGTGGGAGGCTATGAGGGAAATGAGCAGTTCTTC	CSVEGVGGYEGNEQFF
TRBV6-2/TRBV6-3	TRBD2	many	TRBJ2-2	TGTGCCAGCAGTTACGAGCGGACTAGGAACACCGGGGAGCTGTTTTTT	CASSYERTRNTGELFF
TRBV2	.	.	TRBJ2-2	TGTGCCAGCAGTGAAAACAGCTTGAACACCGGGGAGCTGTTTTTT	CASSENSLNTGELFF
TRBV20-1	.	.	TRBJ2-3	TGCAGTGCTAGGGGAAGTCCCCAAACTAGCACAGATACGCAGTATTTT	CSARGSPQTSTDTQYF
TRBV24-1	.	.	TRBJ2-5	TGTGCCACCAGTGATTATCCAGAGACAGAGACCCAGTACTTC	CATSDYPETETQYF
TRBV2	.	many	TRBJ2-2	TGTGCCAGCAGTGAACGTACGGCGAACACCGGGGAGCTGTTTTTT	CASSERTANTGELFF
TRBV5-1	.	.	TRBJ1-4	TGCGCCAGCAGCTTGGAAGGATCCCCTAATGAAAAACTGTTTTTT	CASSLEGSPNEKLFF
TRBV2	.	.	TRBJ1-2	TGTGCCAGCAGTGAAGGGGAGCTCAACTATGGCTACACCTTC	CASSEGELNYGYTF
TRBV7-2	.	.	TRBJ2-6	TGTGCCAGCAGACCGCCATGGGGCGGTGGGGCCAACGTCCTGACTTTC	CASRPPWGGGANVLTF
TRBV7-9	.	many	TRBJ2-2	TGTGCCAGCAGTCCTAGCGATCAAGGAGGGGGGCATACCGGGGAGCTGTTTTTT	CASSPSDQGGGHTGELFF
TRBV2	.	once	TRBJ2-7	TGTGCCGGCAGTCTTGAGCCTTCCGACTACGAGCAGTACTTC	CAGSLEPSDYEQYF
TRBV20-1	.	.	TRBJ1-3	TGCAGTGCTAGAGGTTCCGGGACCTATGGAAACACCATATATTTT	CSARGSGTYGNTIYF
TRBV24-1	TRBD2	few	TRBJ2-1	TGTGCCACCAGCCGAGGGACTAGCTCCTACAATGAGCAGTTCTTC	CATSRGTSSYNEQFF
TRBV5-1	TRBD1	many	TRBJ1-1	TGCGCCAGCAGCTTGGCTTACAGGGGGGGAAGGAACACTGAAGCTTTCTTT	CASSLAYRGGRNTEAFF
TRBV6-5	.	.	TRBJ2-2	TGTGCCAGCACGGGGGCATCGAACACCGGGGAGCTGTTTTTT	CASTGASNTGELFF
TRBV9	.	.	TRBJ1-2	TGTGCCAGCAGCCCCAGGGGTGGGAGGTCTGGAAACACCTTC	CASSPRGGRSGNTF
TRBV6-1	.	many	TRBJ2-1	TGTGCCAGCATTCCCCGTGATACAGTTTACAATGAGCAGTTCTTC	CASIPRDTVYNEQFF
TRBV12-3/TRBV12-4	.	many	TRBJ2-7	TGTGCCAGCAGTTGGGGAGGATCTTACGAGCAGTACTTC	CASSWGGSYEQYF
TRBV10-1	.	many	TRBJ2-7	TGCGCCAGCGGATGCGGGGCCCACGAGCAGTACTTC	CASGCGAHEQYF
TRBV2	.	.	TRBJ1-1	TGTGCCAGCAGTAACCCGACAGGCCCAGGAGCCGGGGGAGCTAATGAAGCTTTCTTT	CASSNPTGPGAGGANEAFF
TRBV20-1	.	many	TRBJ2-5	TGCAGTGCAAAAATAGGGGAAGAGACCCAGTACTTC	CSAKIGEETQYF
TRBV20-1	TRBD2	.	TRBJ2-7	TGCAGTGCGCGAGCGGGACTAGCGGGGGGCTGCGAGCAGTACTTC	CSARAGLAGGCEQYF
TRBV20-1	.	many	TRBJ2-5	TGCAGTGCTAGCGTACAACCTGGAGGGGAGACCCAGTACTTC	CSASVQPGGETQYF
TRBV27	.	.	TRBJ1-6	TGTGCCAGCAGTTTCGCGGTACAGCGCACCTATAATTCACCCCTCCACTTT	CASSFAVQRTYNSPLHF
TRBV20-1	.	.	TRBJ2-5	TGCAGTGCTCAGGCGGGGTTTGGCGAGACCCAGTACTTC	CSAQAGFGETQYF
TRBV5-5	TRBD1	many	TRBJ2-1	TGTGCCAGCAGTTCCGGGACAGGGGTCTACAATGAGCAGTTCTTC	CASSSGTGVYNEQFF
TRBV6-2/TRBV6-3	.	many	TRBJ2-7	TGTGCCAGCAGGACCGGGACAAAGGATCGAGCTCAGTACTTC	CASRTGTKDRAQYF
TRBV7-9	TRBD1	.	TRBJ2-1	TGTGCCAGCAGTCCGTTGGGACAGACCAATGAGCAGTTCTTC	CASSPLGQTNEQFF